This TCR beta chain was documented in a study of OX40 agonist ivuxolimab in advanced cancers. The method was immunoSEQ multiplex PCR; TCRdb's version includes in-frame clones alone and lacks a portion of them. The sample holds around 60,000 clones, over 70% seen once. Trimming cost V 4 bases and J 12 bases; bases outside gene matches: 6. Germline V gives CDR1 SGHAT, CDR2 FQNNGV. The CDR3 is 12 amino acids. This chain connects TRBV11-2 to TRBJ1-1, with 9 nucleotides matching TRBD1. The TCR originated in an adult with an advanced solid tumor such as melanoma, head and neck, liver or kidney cancer. The sample here was CD4+ or CD8+ T cells sorted from blood, taken in a trial of the OX40 agonist ivuxolimab. CDR3 in amino acids: CASSSTGGETFF. CDR3 DNA sequence: TGTGCCAGCAGCTCAACAGGGGGCGAGACTTTCTTT.